One sample yielded the 8 T cell receptor beta chains listed below, sequenced in a study of shared clonotypes between healthy human individuals. Sequenced by immunoSEQ multiplex PCR; TCRdb stores in-frame clones only, minus some. The table shows more than 450,000 clones, with more than 65% occurring only once. Material: PBMCs. The receptors originated from a middle-aged woman in good health. Some clones in this sample may be carry-over from other donors' samples.

The chain employs TRBV5-4 and TRBJ1-1; no definite D call. V gave up 4 bases and J gave up 3 bases, with 10 bases separating them. Germline V lookup: CDR1 SGHNT, CDR2 YYREEE (reference sequence). The CDR3 consists of 13 residues. The CDR3 bases are TGTGCCAGCAGCCCACCCGGGGACACTGAAGCTTTCTTT. Its translation is CASSPPGDTEAFF.

The rearrangement uses TRBV7-8 and TRBJ1-5, with D unresolved. Trimming took off 5 bases at V and 7 bases at J, with 15 bases between the two ends. CDR3 length: 14 residues. Germline loops: CDR1 SGHVS, CDR2 FQNEAQ. CDR3 residues: CASSPSGGRQPQHF. The CDR3 bases are TGTGCCAGCAGCCCATCGGGAGGGAGGCAGCCCCAGCATTTT.

This clone was detected a few times. This chain connects TRBV5-4 to TRBJ1-3; unclear D gene. V was pared by 4 bases and J by 0 bases, with 17 bases between. The CDR3 consists of 17 residues. Germline V gene lookup returns CDR1 SGHNT and CDR2 YYREEE (reference sequence). The CDR3 spells CASSVNTGRSSGNTIYF. The CDR3 coding sequence is TGTGCCAGCAGCGTAAATACCGGGCGAAGCTCTGGAAACACCATATATTTT.

The gene calls are TRBV6-1 and TRBJ2-2; possibly TRBD2 for D (5 bases). In germline, CDR1 is MNHNS, CDR2 SASEGT. The CDR3 is 13 amino acids. V was clipped by 2 bases and J by 6 bases, with 7 bases between them. CDR3 DNA: TGTGCCAGCAGTGAATCGGAGGCCGGGGAGCTGTTTTTT. Translation: CASSESEAGELFF.

The chain combines TRBV5-1 with TRBJ2-2; tentatively, D is TRBD1 (7 bases). CDR1 SGHRS and CDR2 YFSETQ come from the germline V gene. V shed 3 bases and J shed 5 bases, with 11 bases lying between them. This CDR3 has 14 residues. CDR3: CASSWDSGTGELFF. CDR3 DNA: TGCGCCAGCAGCTGGGACAGCGGGACCGGGGAGCTGTTTTTT.

V is TRBV2 and J is TRBJ1-1; the D gene is possibly TRBD1 (5 bases). Germline lookup yields CDR1 SNHLY and CDR2 FYNNEI. Trimming pared 6 bases from V and 4 bases from J, leaving 15 bases between. This CDR3 is 14 amino acids long. The CDR3 spells CASSVQRGGTEAFF. The DNA for the CDR3 is TGTGCCAGCAGCGTCCAAAGGGGTGGCACTGAAGCTTTCTTT. Based on the CDR3 plus reference TRBV2 and TRBJ1-1, the full variable domain is EPEVTQTPSHQVTQMGQEVILRCVPISNHLYFYWYRQILGQKVEFLVSFYNNEISEKSEIFDDQFSVERPDGSNFTLKIRSTKLEDSAMYFCASSVQRGGTEAFFGQGTRLTVV.

This clone has just a few counts. The V gene is TRBV5-4, the J gene TRBJ2-7, with 9 bases that match TRBD1. J lost 5 bases, V lost 0 bases, and 6 bases had no gene match. This CDR3 has 15 amino acids. Looked up from germline, CDR1 is SGHNT and CDR2 is YYREEE (reference sequence). The CDR3 nucleotides are TGTGCCAGCAGCTTGGGGGGGGACAGGGCCCACGAGCAGTACTTC. Amino acids: CASSLGGDRAHEQYF.

CDR3 sequence (DNA): TGTGCCTACCCGGGGGGAGGACAGGGAAGAGTGACCGGGGAGCTGTTTTTT. Translating it yields CAYPGGGQGRVTGELFF. This chain connects TRBV27 to TRBJ2-2, with D tentatively TRBD1 (8 bases). CDR1 and CDR2 (germline): MNHEY, SMNVEV (reference sequence). The CDR3 contains 17 residues. V gave up 11 bases and J gave up 5 bases, with 27 bases separating them.